This record looks at one T cell receptor (beta chain) sequence and its context. This record belongs to a study of control samples from healthy donors and cancer patients. Unmatched junction bases numbered 1, after V lost 4 bases and J lost 3 bases. Germline V lookup: CDR1 KGHDR, CDR2 SFDVKD. The CDR3 loop spans 14 amino acids. Sequencing was performed with immunoSEQ multiplex PCR; in TCRdb, only in-frame clones are kept and a portion is missing. In the table there are about 110,000 clones, 90% of which are singletons. The chain recombines TRBV24-1 with TRBJ2-5, with TRBD2 matching over 10 bases. What was sequenced was blood. The receptor comes from a human donor in good health. The donor label of this sample is uncertain. The CDR3 loop is CATSDGLAEETQYF. The CDR3 nucleotides read TGTGCCACCAGTGACGGACTAGCGGAAGAGACCCAGTACTTC.